This TCR beta chain was documented in a study of cytomegalovirus exposure and HLA in healthy donors. General study findings and limits: Both high specificity and high sensitivity reportedly marked the classifier's diagnosis of cytomegalovirus status.

A remark on this clone: Its antigen is still unknown.

Primers for the PCR totalled 60 Vbeta and 13 Jbeta. Under the authors' procedure: Approximately 12 million of tens of millions of unique TCR beta chains were shared, per a later count. Assay used: immunoSEQ multiplex PCR; TCRdb lists only in-frame clones, some missing. V and J calls and clone size come straight from that table; D and trimming were deduced from the DNA. The sample consists of roughly 100,000 clones, 70% to 75% of them appearing once. This CDR3 is 14 amino acids long. Deletions cut 8 bases from V and 5 bases from J, with 18 bases between. The chain carries TRBV23-1 and TRBJ2-5; unclear D gene. TRBV23-1 is recorded as an ORF, its role being uncertain. The sequencing input was PBMCs. The sequence derives from a female donor in good health and CMV-seronegative. The CDR3 reads CASFPERGGETQYF. The CDR3 region has the DNA TGCGCCAGCTTCCCGGAGCGAGGTGGGGAGACCCAGTACTTC.